What follows is one T cell receptor beta chain and its context. Its antigen is unknown. Other DNA sequences of this sample code for an identical CDR3. The data are from a study of shared clonotypes between healthy human individuals. This CDR3 spans 13 amino acids. The V and J ends lost 0 bases and 3 bases respectively, with 6 bases between them. CDR1 SGHNT and CDR2 YYREEE come from the germline V gene (reference sequence). Clones were sequenced by immunoSEQ multiplex PCR, and TCRdb holds only the in-frame ones, with some missing. The table lists roughly 2 million clones, about 95% of them singletons. Whole-study findings and limits: When naive CD4 clonotypes were compared across several donors, around 5% were shared.

Terminally differentiated effector memory CD45RA+ cells were excluded by CCR7 positive selection of CD45RO-negative cells. Donors were healthy HIV-negative adults without recently reported acute infections or vaccinations. Within Nashville, Tennessee resided all donors, each a Caucasian adult. The sequenced sample consisted of naive CD8+ T cells sorted from blood. The TCR comes from a man in his late teens or twenties in good health. The chain is built from TRBV5-4 and TRBJ2-5, with a weak D call TRBD2 (6 bases). CDR3 protein: CASSLGGEETQYF. The CDR3 DNA follows: TGTGCCAGCAGCTTGGGGGGGGAAGAGACCCAGTACTTC.